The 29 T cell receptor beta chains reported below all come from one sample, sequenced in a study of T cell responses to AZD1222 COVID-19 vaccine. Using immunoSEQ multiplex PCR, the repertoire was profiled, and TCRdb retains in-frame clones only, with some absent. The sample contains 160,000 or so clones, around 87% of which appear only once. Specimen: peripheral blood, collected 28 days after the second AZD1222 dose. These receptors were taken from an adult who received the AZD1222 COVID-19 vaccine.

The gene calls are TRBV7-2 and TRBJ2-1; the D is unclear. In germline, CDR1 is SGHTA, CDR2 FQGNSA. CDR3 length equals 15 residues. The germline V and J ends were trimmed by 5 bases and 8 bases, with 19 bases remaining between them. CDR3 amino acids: CASSPAGNGVHEQFF. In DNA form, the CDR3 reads TGTGCCAGCAGCCCGGCCGGAAATGGGGTCCATGAGCAGTTCTTC.

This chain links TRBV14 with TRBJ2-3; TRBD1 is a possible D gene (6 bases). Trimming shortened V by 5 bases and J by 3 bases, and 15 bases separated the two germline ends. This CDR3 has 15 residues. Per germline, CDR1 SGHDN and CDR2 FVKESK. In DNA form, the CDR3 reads TGTGCCAGCAGCAAGAGGAGAGGGGGTACAGATACGCAGTATTTT. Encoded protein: CASSKRRGGTDTQYF.

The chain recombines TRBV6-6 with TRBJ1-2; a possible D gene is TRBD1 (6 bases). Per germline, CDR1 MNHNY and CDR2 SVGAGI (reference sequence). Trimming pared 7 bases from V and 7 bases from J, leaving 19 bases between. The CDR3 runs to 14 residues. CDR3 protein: CASIGIGQPSGYTF. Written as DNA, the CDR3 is TGTGCCAGCATTGGGATCGGACAGCCTAGTGGCTACACCTTC.

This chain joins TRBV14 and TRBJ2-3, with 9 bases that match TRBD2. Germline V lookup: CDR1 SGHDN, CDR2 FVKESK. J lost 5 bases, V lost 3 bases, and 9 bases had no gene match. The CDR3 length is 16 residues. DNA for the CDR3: TGTGCCAGCAGCCATCGCCCGGGACTAGCACGAGATACGCAGTATTTT. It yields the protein CASSHRPGLARDTQYF.

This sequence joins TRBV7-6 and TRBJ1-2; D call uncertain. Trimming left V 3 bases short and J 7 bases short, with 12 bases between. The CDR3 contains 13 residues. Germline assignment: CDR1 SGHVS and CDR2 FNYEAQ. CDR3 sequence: CASSLGSLSGYTF. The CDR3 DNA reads TGTGCCAGCAGCTTGGGATCCTTGTCTGGCTACACCTTC.

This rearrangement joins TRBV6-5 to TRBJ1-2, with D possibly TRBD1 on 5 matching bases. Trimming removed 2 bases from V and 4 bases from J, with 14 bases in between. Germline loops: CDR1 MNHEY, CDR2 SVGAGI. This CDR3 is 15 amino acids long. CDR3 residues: CASSYLSGQGYGYTF. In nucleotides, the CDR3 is TGTGCCAGCAGTTACCTGTCAGGGCAAGGCTATGGCTACACCTTC.

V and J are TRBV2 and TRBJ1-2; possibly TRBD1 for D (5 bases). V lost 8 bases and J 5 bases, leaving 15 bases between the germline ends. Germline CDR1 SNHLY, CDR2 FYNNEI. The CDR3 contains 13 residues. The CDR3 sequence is CASVNDRGYGYTF. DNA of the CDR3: TGTGCCAGCGTAAATGACAGAGGTTATGGCTACACCTTC.

The CDR3 spells CASSQDLPAQGEKLFF. The CDR3 DNA reads as TGTGCCAGCAGCCAAGATCTGCCCGCACAAGGGGAAAAACTGTTTTTT. The chain combines TRBV4-2 with TRBJ1-4; D uncertain. This CDR3 comprises 16 residues. Looked up from germline, CDR1 is LGHNA and CDR2 is YNFKEQ. The V end was cut by 0 bases, the J end by 8 bases, with 16 bases between.

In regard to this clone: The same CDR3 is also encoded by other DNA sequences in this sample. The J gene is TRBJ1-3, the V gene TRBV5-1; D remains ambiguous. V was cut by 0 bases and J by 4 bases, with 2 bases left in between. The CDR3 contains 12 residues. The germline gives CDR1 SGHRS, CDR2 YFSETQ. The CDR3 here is CASSLEGNTIYF. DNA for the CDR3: TGCGCCAGCAGCTTGGAGGGAAACACCATATATTTT. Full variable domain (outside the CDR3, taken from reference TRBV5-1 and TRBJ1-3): KAGVTQTPRYLIKTRGQQVTLSCSPISGHRSVSWYQQTPGQGLQFLFEYFSETQRNKGNFPGRFSGRQFSNSRSEMNVSTLELGDSALYLCASSLEGNTIYFGEGSWLTVV.

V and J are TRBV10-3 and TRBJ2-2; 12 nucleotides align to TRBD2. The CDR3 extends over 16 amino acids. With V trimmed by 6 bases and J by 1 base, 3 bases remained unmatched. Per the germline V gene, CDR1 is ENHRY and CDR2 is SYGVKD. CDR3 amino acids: CAIRPTSGGNTGELFF. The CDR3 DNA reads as TGTGCCATCAGGCCGACTAGCGGGGGGAACACCGGGGAGCTGTTTTTT.

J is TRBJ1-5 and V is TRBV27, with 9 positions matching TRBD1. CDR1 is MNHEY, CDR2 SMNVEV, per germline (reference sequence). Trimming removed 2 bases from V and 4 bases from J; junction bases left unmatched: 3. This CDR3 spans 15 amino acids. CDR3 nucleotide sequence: TGTGCCAGCAGTTTAGTGGGACAGGGTAATCAGCCCCAGCATTTT. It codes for CASSLVGQGNQPQHF.

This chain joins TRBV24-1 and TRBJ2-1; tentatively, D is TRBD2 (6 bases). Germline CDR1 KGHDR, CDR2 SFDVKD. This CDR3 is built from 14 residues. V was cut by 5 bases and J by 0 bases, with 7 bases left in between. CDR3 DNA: TGTGCCACCAGTGCCGGGGGCTCCTACAATGAGCAGTTCTTC. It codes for CATSAGGSYNEQFF.

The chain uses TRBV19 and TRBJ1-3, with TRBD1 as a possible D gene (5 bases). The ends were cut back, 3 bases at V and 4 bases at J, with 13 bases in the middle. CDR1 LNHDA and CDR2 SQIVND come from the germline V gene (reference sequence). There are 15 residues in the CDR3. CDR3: CASSMQTDSGNTIYF. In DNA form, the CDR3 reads TGTGCCAGTAGTATGCAGACAGATTCCGGAAACACCATATATTTT.

CDR3 in amino acids: CASSVGTGGPYEQYF. For the CDR3, the DNA is TGTGCCAGCAGCGTTGGGACAGGGGGCCCCTACGAGCAGTACTTC. V and J are TRBV9 and TRBJ2-7; 12 nucleotides match TRBD1. The CDR3 loop spans 15 amino acids. CDR1 is SGDLS and CDR2 is YYNGEE in the germline V gene. The V and J ends lost 2 bases and 2 bases, in that order; junction bases with no gene match: 2.

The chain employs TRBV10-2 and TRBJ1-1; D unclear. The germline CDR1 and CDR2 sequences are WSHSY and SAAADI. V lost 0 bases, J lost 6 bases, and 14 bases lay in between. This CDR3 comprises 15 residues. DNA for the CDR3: TGCGCCAGCAGTGAGTCTTACGGGGTTGGTGCTGAAGCTTTCTTT. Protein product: CASSESYGVGAEAFF.

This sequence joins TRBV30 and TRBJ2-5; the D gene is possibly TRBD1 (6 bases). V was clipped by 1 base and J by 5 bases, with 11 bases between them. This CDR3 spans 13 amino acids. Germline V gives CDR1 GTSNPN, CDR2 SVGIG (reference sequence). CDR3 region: CAWSDGTGETQYF. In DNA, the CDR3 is TGTGCCTGGAGTGATGGTACAGGGGAGACCCAGTACTTC.

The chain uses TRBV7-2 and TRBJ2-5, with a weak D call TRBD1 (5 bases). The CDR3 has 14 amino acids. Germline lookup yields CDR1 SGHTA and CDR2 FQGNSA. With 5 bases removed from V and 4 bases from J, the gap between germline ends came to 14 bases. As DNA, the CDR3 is TGTGCCAGCAGCCCCCAGGGCGCCGGAGAGACCCAGTACTTC. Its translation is CASSPQGAGETQYF.

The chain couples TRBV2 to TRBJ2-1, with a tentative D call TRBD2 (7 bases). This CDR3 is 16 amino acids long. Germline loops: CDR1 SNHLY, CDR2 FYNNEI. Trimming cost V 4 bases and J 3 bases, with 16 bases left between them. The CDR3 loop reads CASSGIRGGHYNEQFF. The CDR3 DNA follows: TGTGCCAGCAGTGGAATCCGCGGGGGACACTACAATGAGCAGTTCTTC.

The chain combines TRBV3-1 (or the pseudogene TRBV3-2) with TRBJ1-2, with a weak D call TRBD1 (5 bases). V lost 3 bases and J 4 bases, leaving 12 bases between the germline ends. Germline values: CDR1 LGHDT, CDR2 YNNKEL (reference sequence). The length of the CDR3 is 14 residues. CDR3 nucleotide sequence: TGTGCCAGCAGCCACCAGACAGCCACCTATGGCTACACCTTC. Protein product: CASSHQTATYGYTF.

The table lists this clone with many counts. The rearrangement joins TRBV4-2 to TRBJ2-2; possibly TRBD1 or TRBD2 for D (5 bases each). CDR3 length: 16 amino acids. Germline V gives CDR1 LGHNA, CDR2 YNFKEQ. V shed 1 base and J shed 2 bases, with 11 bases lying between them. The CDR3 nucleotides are TGTGCCAGCAGCCAAGGATCCGGGGCAAACACCGGGGAGCTGTTTTTT. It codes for CASSQGSGANTGELFF.

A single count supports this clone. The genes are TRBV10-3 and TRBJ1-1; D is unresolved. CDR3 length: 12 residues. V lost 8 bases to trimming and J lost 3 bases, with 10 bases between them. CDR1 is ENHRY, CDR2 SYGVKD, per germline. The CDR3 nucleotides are TGTGCCATCGCAGATGAGTACACTGAAGCTTTCTTT. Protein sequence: CAIADEYTEAFF.

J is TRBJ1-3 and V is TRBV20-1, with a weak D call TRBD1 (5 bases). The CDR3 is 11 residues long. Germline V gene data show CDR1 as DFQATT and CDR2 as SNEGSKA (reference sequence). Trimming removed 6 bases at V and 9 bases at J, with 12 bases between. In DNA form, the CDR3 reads TGCAGTGCCGGGGCAACAGGCACCATATATTTT. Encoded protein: CSAGATGTIYF.

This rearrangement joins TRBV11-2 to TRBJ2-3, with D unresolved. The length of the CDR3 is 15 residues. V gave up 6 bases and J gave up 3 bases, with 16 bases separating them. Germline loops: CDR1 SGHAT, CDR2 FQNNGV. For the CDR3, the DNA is TGTGCCAGCAGACAATCCCCCCTCCCGACAGATACGCAGTATTTT. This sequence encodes CASRQSPLPTDTQYF.

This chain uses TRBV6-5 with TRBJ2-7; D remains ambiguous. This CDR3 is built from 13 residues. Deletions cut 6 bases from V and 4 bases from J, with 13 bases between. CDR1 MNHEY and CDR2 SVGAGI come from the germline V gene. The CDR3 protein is CASRPTAGYEQYF. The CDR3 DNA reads TGTGCCAGCAGACCTACCGCCGGTTACGAGCAGTACTTC.

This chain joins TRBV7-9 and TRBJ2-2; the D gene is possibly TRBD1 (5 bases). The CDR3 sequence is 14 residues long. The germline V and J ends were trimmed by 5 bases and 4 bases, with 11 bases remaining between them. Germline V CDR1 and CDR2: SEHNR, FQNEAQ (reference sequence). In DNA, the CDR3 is TGTGCCAGCAGCCTAGGGGTCACCACCGGGGAGCTGTTTTTT. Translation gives CASSLGVTTGELFF.

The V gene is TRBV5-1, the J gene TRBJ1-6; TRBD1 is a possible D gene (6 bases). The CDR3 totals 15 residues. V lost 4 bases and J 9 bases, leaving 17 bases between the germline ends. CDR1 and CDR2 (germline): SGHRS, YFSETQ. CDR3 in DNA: TGCGCCAGCAGCCCGGGGGCCGGGGGTGGTTCACCCCTCCACTTT. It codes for CASSPGAGGGSPLHF.

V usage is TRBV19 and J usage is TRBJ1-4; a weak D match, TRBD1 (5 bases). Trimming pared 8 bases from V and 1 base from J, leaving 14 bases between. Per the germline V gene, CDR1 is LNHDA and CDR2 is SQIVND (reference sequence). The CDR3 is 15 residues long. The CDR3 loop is CASQPFGGTNEKLFF. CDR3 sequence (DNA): TGTGCCAGTCAGCCCTTTGGGGGAACTAATGAAAAACTGTTTTTT. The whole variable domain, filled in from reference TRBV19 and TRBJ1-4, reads DGGITQSPKYLFRKEGQNVTLSCEQNLNHDAMYWYRQDPGQGLRLIYYSQIVNDFQKGDIAEGYSVSREKKESFPLTVTSAQKNPTAFYLCASQPFGGTNEKLFFGSGTQLSVL.

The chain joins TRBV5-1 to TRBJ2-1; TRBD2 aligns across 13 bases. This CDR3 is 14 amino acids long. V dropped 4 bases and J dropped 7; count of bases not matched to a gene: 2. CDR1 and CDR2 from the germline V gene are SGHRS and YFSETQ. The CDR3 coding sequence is TGCGCCAGCAGCCGGACTAGCGGGAGTAATGAGCAGTTCTTC. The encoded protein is CASSRTSGSNEQFF. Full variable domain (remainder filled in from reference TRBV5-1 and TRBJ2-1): KAGVTQTPRYLIKTRGQQVTLSCSPISGHRSVSWYQQTPGQGLQFLFEYFSETQRNKGNFPGRFSGRQFSNSRSEMNVSTLELGDSALYLCASSRTSGSNEQFFGPGTRLTVL.

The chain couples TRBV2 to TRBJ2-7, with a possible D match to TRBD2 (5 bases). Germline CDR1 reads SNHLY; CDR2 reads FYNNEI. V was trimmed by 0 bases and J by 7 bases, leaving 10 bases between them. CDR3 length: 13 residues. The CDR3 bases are TGTGCCAGCAGTGAAGCGACGCGAGGGGAGCAGTACTTC. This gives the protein CASSEATRGEQYF.